One sample yielded the 31 T cell receptor beta chains listed below, sequenced in a study of T cell repertoires in cytomegalovirus infection. No antigens are known for them. One entry per CDR3 protein, called by TCRdb with MiXCR from the reads. This sample has about 570,000 distinct CDR3 sequences, with under 45% found just once. This specimen consisted of cultured PBMCs, obtained from culture after CMV antigen stimulation. All receptors derive from a human donor in good health (CMV status not recorded). Some clones in this sample may be carry-over from other donors' samples.

This clonotype was detected only a few times. This rearrangement joins TRBV19 to TRBJ1-1, with 7 bases lining up with TRBD1. The CDR3 runs 14 residues. The V segment lost 5 bases and the J segment 0 bases; nucleotides outside the gene matches: 3. Germline-derived CDR1 and CDR2 are LNHDA and SQIVND (reference sequence). The DNA for the CDR3 is TGTGCCAGTAGTTTTGGACAGGTGAACACTGAAGCTTTCTTT. Translation: CASSFGQVNTEAFF. Filled out from reference TRBV19 and TRBJ1-1, the complete variable domain reads DGGITQSPKYLFRKEGQNVTLSCEQNLNHDAMYWYRQDPGQGLRLIYYSQIVNDFQKGDIAEGYSVSREKKESFPLTVTSAQKNPTAFYLCASSFGQVNTEAFFGQGTRLTVV.

The CDR3 region has the DNA TGTGCCAGCAGCCCCGGTGGAAGCGACAGACCCAGGACCCAGTACTTC. Its translation: CASSPGGSDRPRTQYF. The gene calls are TRBV7-2 and TRBJ2-5; tentatively, D is TRBD1 (5 bases). The germline CDR1 and CDR2 sequences are SGHTA and FQGNSA. The V and J ends lost 5 bases and 7 bases respectively, with 23 bases between them. The CDR3 contains 16 residues.

This rearrangement joins TRBV7-2 to TRBJ2-1; TRBD2 might be the D (6 bases). CDR1 SGHTA and CDR2 FQGNSA come from the germline V gene. This CDR3 has 14 amino acids. The V and J ends lost 6 bases and 7 bases respectively, with 16 bases between them. Here the CDR3 reads CASSLTRVPNEQFF. CDR3 DNA: TGTGCCAGCAGTTTGACTAGGGTACCTAATGAGCAGTTCTTC.

This clonotype turned up a few times. The J gene is TRBJ1-1, the V gene TRBV7-2; D not certain. The CDR3 is 13 residues long. From germline, CDR1 is SGHTA and CDR2 FQGNSA. With 0 bases removed from V and 6 bases from J, the gap between germline ends came to 8 bases. CDR3 sequence: CASSLAGLPEAFF. The CDR3 region has the DNA TGTGCCAGCAGCTTAGCAGGGCTGCCTGAAGCTTTCTTT.

This chain links TRBV20-1 with TRBJ1-1, with 10 nucleotides matching TRBD1. V was pared by 0 bases and J by 6 bases, with 7 bases of the junction left unmatched. The V gene's germline CDR1 is DFQATT and CDR2 SNEGSKA (reference sequence). The CDR3 length is 15 residues. The CDR3 DNA reads TGCAGTGCTAGAGACGGTAGGGACAGGGGCGCTGAAGCTTTCTTT. It encodes CSARDGRDRGAEAFF.

This clonotype has more than one count but fewer than ten. The rearrangement joins TRBV7-2 to TRBJ1-6; perhaps TRBD1 as D (5 bases). Germline lookup yields CDR1 SGHTA and CDR2 FQGNSA. The ends were cut back, 4 bases at V and 10 bases at J, with 20 bases in the middle. This CDR3 has 16 residues. CDR3 loop: CASSSSVGEGKSPLHF. The CDR3 DNA reads TGTGCCAGCAGCTCCAGCGTGGGGGAGGGTAAATCACCCCTCCACTTT.

There are a few counts of this clonotype. The genes are TRBV6-1 and TRBJ1-4, with TRBD1 as a possible D gene (5 bases). Trimming shortened V by 8 bases and J by 7 bases, and 8 bases separated the two germline ends. Germline V gives CDR1 MNHNS, CDR2 SASEGT. This CDR3 comprises 11 residues. CDR3: CASGHAEKLFF. The CDR3 DNA sequence: TGTGCCAGCGGACACGCTGAAAAACTGTTTTTT.

This rearrangement joins TRBV5-1 to TRBJ2-7, with D perhaps matching TRBD1 or TRBD2 (5 bases each). The CDR3 runs 14 residues. Germline CDR1 and CDR2: SGHRS and YFSETQ. The V and J ends lost 7 bases and 6 bases respectively, with 20 bases between them. The chain's CDR3 is CASGKGTARVEQYF. The CDR3, as DNA: TGCGCCAGCGGAAAAGGGACCGCACGAGTCGAGCAGTACTTC.

This clonotype was observed many times. The V and J genes are TRBV7-2 and TRBJ1-5, with 7 nucleotides matching TRBD1. The CDR3 consists of 18 residues. Trimming took 4 bases from V and 0 from J; bases not matched to a gene: 12. Germline V gene sequence: CDR1 SGHTA, CDR2 FQGNSA. CDR3 DNA: TGTGCCAGCAGCTCCCGGGACAGAGCACCATATAGCAATCAGCCCCAGCATTTT. Translated, it gives CASSSRDRAPYSNQPQHF.

There are a few counts of this clonotype. This rearrangement joins TRBV7-9 to TRBJ2-5; possible D gene TRBD1, 6 bases. CDR3 length: 20 amino acids. The V gene's germline CDR1 is SEHNR and CDR2 FQNEAQ (reference sequence). V was clipped by 5 bases and J by 3 bases, with 31 bases between them. The CDR3 spells CASSAYLRQAPRMKKETQYF. For the CDR3, the DNA is TGTGCCAGCAGCGCTTACCTTCGACAGGCGCCCCGAATGAAAAAAGAGACCCAGTACTTC.

This clonotype occurred a few times. This rearrangement joins TRBV15 to TRBJ2-5, with a weak D call TRBD1 (6 bases). The CDR3 has 15 residues. Germline CDR1 reads LNHNV; CDR2 reads YYDKDF (reference sequence). Trimming took off 4 bases at V and 1 base at J, with 13 bases between the two ends. CDR3 DNA: TGTGCCACCAGCAACCACAGGGATCCCCAAGAGACCCAGTACTTC. The encoded protein is CATSNHRDPQETQYF. The full variable domain, with the rest looked up from reference TRBV15 and TRBJ2-5, is DAMVIQNPRYQVTQFGKPVTLSCSQTLNHNVMYWYQQKSSQAPKLLFHYYDKDFNNEADTPDNFQSRRPNTSFCFLDIRSPGLGDTAMYLCATSNHRDPQETQYFGPGTRLLVL.

This chain uses TRBV12-3 or TRBV12-4 with TRBJ2-3, with TRBD2 identical over 7 bases. The V and J ends lost 5 bases and 2 bases, in that order; junction bases with no gene match: 7. This CDR3 region has 15 residues. This CDR3 is CASSPSGTLTDTQYF. The CDR3 nucleotides read TGTGCCAGCAGTCCAAGCGGGACCCTCACAGATACGCAGTATTTT.

This sequence joins TRBV7-9 and TRBJ1-2, with 7 bases lining up with TRBD1. Germline V gene lookup returns CDR1 SEHNR and CDR2 FQNEAQ (reference sequence). This CDR3 is 15 amino acids long. V lost 6 bases, J lost 4 bases, and 11 bases stayed unmatched. DNA for the CDR3: TGTGCCAGCAGACCAGGACAGGCGAATTTCTATGGCTACACCTTC. Translation: CASRPGQANFYGYTF.

A single count supports this clonotype. This CDR3 is CATKTRVAGGETQYF. CDR3 in DNA: TGTGCCACCAAAACCCGGGTGGCGGGCGGAGAGACCCAGTACTTC. V and J are TRBV27 and TRBJ2-5; possibly TRBD2 for D (5 bases). The CDR3 runs 15 residues. Germline V gene lookup returns CDR1 MNHEY and CDR2 SMNVEV (reference sequence). V was clipped by 10 bases and J by 4 bases, with 22 bases between them.

This clonotype turned up a few times. The V gene is TRBV20-1, the J gene TRBJ2-5; 10 bases fit TRBD2. The length of the CDR3 is 14 residues. CDR1 and CDR2 from the germline V gene are DFQATT and SNEGSKA (reference sequence). The trim removed 2 bases at V and 5 bases at J, leaving 5 bases unmatched. CDR3 nucleotide sequence: TGCAGTGCTAGACTAGCGGGGGCCTGGGAGACCCAGTACTTC. It translates to CSARLAGAWETQYF.

This clonotype has a handful of counts. The genes are TRBV4-2 and TRBJ2-1; D is perhaps TRBD1 (6 bases). Germline CDR1 LGHNA, CDR2 YNFKEQ. The CDR3 is made up of 14 amino acids. Deletions cut 4 bases from V and 4 bases from J, with 11 bases between. Written as DNA, the CDR3 is TGTGCCAGCAGCCCCGTAGACAGGTACAATGAGCAGTTCTTC. Encoded protein: CASSPVDRYNEQFF.

In its sample, this clonotype was seen a few times. The chain uses TRBV7-6 and TRBJ2-2; D perhaps matches TRBD2 (6 bases). The CDR3 has 16 amino acids. In germline, CDR1 is SGHVS, CDR2 FNYEAQ. V shed 4 bases and J shed 3 bases, with 15 bases lying between them. Written as DNA, the CDR3 is TGTGCCAGCAGCTGGAGGGCCACCAAGGACACCGGGGAGCTGTTTTTT. Translating gives CASSWRATKDTGELFF.

The chain uses TRBV2 and TRBJ1-2; D call uncertain. CDR1 and CDR2 from the germline V gene are SNHLY and FYNNEI. V lost 4 bases and J lost 11, with 17 bases in between. The CDR3 sequence is 13 residues long. The CDR3 sequence is CASSAAPSVPYTF. CDR3 in DNA: TGTGCCAGCAGTGCAGCGCCAAGCGTCCCATACACCTTC.

The chain carries TRBV7-2 and TRBJ2-5; 11 bases fit TRBD2. Losses at the gene ends were 5 bases for V and 5 bases for J; bases not matched to a gene: 13. Per germline, CDR1 SGHTA and CDR2 FQGNSA. This CDR3 spans 17 amino acids. The CDR3 nucleotides read TGTGCCAGCAGCCTCATGACTAGCGGGACTTTGAGCGAGACCCAGTACTTC. As protein: CASSLMTSGTLSETQYF.

This clonotype was seen only a few times. The V call is TRBV7-2, the J call TRBJ1-5, with D maybe TRBD1 (5 bases). Trimming cost V 3 bases and J 6 bases, with 9 bases left between them. In germline, CDR1 is SGHTA, CDR2 FQGNSA. This CDR3 is 13 amino acids long. CDR3 loop: CASSFHDSQPQHF. The CDR3 bases are TGTGCCAGCAGCTTTCACGACAGTCAGCCCCAGCATTTT.

The V gene is TRBV7-8, the J gene TRBJ2-2; D may be TRBD1 (6 bases). Germline-derived CDR1 and CDR2 are SGHVS and FQNEAQ. CDR3 length equals 14 residues. V gave up 4 bases and J gave up 8 bases, with 14 bases separating them. In DNA form, the CDR3 reads TGTGCCAGCAGCTCGCAGGGGCCGTGGGGGGAGCTGTTTTTT. Its protein product is CASSSQGPWGELFF.

The chain links TRBV7-4 to TRBJ2-5, with TRBD1 matching over 7 bases. V lost 7 bases, J lost 10 bases, and 15 bases stayed unmatched. The CDR3 is 14 residues long. Germline CDR1 SGHVT, CDR2 SQSDAQ. CDR3 nucleotide sequence: TGTGCCAGCATCCCCACAGGGGATGGGGTAGGCCAGTACTTC. Protein sequence: CASIPTGDGVGQYF.

V is TRBV7-2 and J is TRBJ2-1, with D possibly being TRBD2 (5 bases). Trimming cost V 4 bases and J 10 bases, with 14 bases left between them. Germline V gene lookup returns CDR1 SGHTA and CDR2 FQGNSA. The CDR3 runs 13 residues. CDR3 amino acids: CASSSWAQREQFF. In DNA form, the CDR3 reads TGTGCCAGCAGCTCGTGGGCCCAGCGGGAGCAGTTCTTC.

This chain joins TRBV7-8 and TRBJ2-3; D is perhaps TRBD1 (5 bases). Germline V gene lookup returns CDR1 SGHVS and CDR2 FQNEAQ. The V end was cut by 4 bases, the J end by 10 bases, with 12 bases between. CDR3 length: 12 amino acids. CDR3 nucleotide sequence: TGTGCCAGCAGCTCCACAAGGGGTGCGCAGTATTTT. It yields the protein CASSSTRGAQYF. Combining the CDR3 with reference TRBV7-8 and TRBJ2-3 gives the whole variable domain GAGVSQSPRYKVAKRGQDVALRCDPISGHVSLFWYQQALGQGPEFLTYFQNEAQLDKSGLPSDRFFAERPEGSVSTLKIQRTQQEDSAVYLCASSSTRGAQYFGPGTRLTVL.

V usage is TRBV2 and J usage is TRBJ1-2; maybe TRBD1 (5 bases). V was clipped by 6 bases and J by 1 base, with 12 bases between them. Germline V gives CDR1 SNHLY, CDR2 FYNNEI. The CDR3 totals 14 residues. In nucleotides, the CDR3 is TGTGCCAGCAGCCGCGGACAAGATAACTATGGCTACACCTTC. Its translation is CASSRGQDNYGYTF.

The rearrangement uses TRBV7-6 and TRBJ2-1, with TRBD1 matching 9 bases. Germline CDR1 and CDR2: SGHVS and FNYEAQ. CDR3 length equals 15 residues. V lost 9 bases and J lost 2; bases outside the gene matches: 8. DNA for the CDR3: TGTGCCAGAAGTCCGGACAGGGGTACCTACAATGAGCAGTTCTTC. Its protein is CARSPDRGTYNEQFF. Filled out from reference TRBV7-6 and TRBJ2-1, the complete variable domain reads GAGVSQSPRYKVTKRGQDVALRCDPISGHVSLYWYRQALGQGPEFLTYFNYEAQQDKSGLPNDRFSAERPEGSISTLTIQRTEQRDSAMYRCARSPDRGTYNEQFFGPGTRLTVL.

A note on this clonotype: Since the CDR3 does not end with the conserved phenylalanine or tryptophan, this likely comes from a read error. V usage is TRBV7-2 and J usage is TRBJ1-1; D not resolved. The germline V gene encodes CDR1 SGHTA and CDR2 FQGNSA. This CDR3 contains 14 residues. With 4 bases removed from V and 6 bases from J, the gap between germline ends came to 15 bases. Here the CDR3 DNA reads TGTGCCAGCAGCTATTTCCATAGGGCTCCTGAAGCTTTCTCT. This encodes CASSYFHRAPEAFS.

The CDR3 DNA reads as TGTGCCAGCAGCCGATTCAGGGCCCTGCAGGGGAACCAGTACTTC. Translation: CASSRFRALQGNQYF. The chain recombines TRBV7-6 with TRBJ2-5; maybe TRBD1 (6 bases). The CDR3 has 15 amino acids. Germline V gene lookup returns CDR1 SGHVS and CDR2 FNYEAQ. Trimming stripped 5 bases from V and 10 bases from J, with 23 bases between.

This chain links TRBV12-3 or TRBV12-4 with TRBJ1-1; TRBD1 might be the D (5 bases). The CDR3 length is 13 residues. Trimming cost V 8 bases and J 4 bases, with 14 bases left between them. The DNA for the CDR3 is TGTGCCAGCGGAATACGGGGGACCACTGAAGCTTTCTTT. Translated, it gives CASGIRGTTEAFF.

The rearrangement links TRBV7-3 to TRBJ2-5; 10 bases map to TRBD1. CDR3 size: 14 residues. Germline CDR1 and CDR2: SGHTA and FQGTGA. With V trimmed by 8 bases and J by 4 bases, 7 bases remained unmatched. CDR3 DNA sequence: TGTGCCAGCGGGGACAGGGGTTTTGGAGAGACCCAGTACTTC. Residues: CASGDRGFGETQYF.

This clonotype was found a few times. The chain joins TRBV7-2 to TRBJ2-2; D remains ambiguous. V gave up 5 bases and J gave up 6 bases, with 7 bases separating them. CDR3 size: 12 residues. Germline values: CDR1 SGHTA, CDR2 FQGNSA. The CDR3 bases are TGTGCCAGCAGCAACCCCCCCGGGGAGCTGTTTTTT. Translating it yields CASSNPPGELFF.